These 16 T cell receptor beta chains share one sample of origin, sequenced in a study of spatial heterogeneity in lung cancer. MiXCR, run by TCRdb on the 5' RACE reads, gives a single entry per CDR3 protein. The sample carries 55,000 to 75,000 distinct CDR3 sequences, about 9.5% recorded once. Time point described: blood at routine non-recurrence follow-up after resection. The sequencing used PBMCs, collected at follow-up. The receptor set was obtained from a female donor with early-stage non-small cell lung cancer.

V usage is TRBV10-2 and J usage is TRBJ2-7; TRBD2 matches at 9 bases. Per germline, CDR1 WSHSY and CDR2 SAAADI. The CDR3 extends over 13 amino acids. V lost 11 bases and J lost 7; bases outside the gene matches: 12. The chain's CDR3 is CASQLSGGEEQYF. In DNA, the CDR3 is TGCGCCTCACAACTTAGCGGGGGTGAGGAGCAGTACTTC.

This clonotype occurred many times. The rearrangement uses TRBV5-1 and TRBJ2-1; possible D gene TRBD2, 7 bases. The CDR3 length is 16 residues. Germline V gene sequence: CDR1 SGHRS, CDR2 YFSETQ. Between the trimmed V and J ends, which lost 4 bases and 4 bases, there was a span of 18 bases. The CDR3 region has the DNA TGCGCCAGCAGCCTACGGACAGAGGGAGGGTACAATGAGCAGTTCTTC. Its protein is CASSLRTEGGYNEQFF.

This clonotype was observed a handful of times. V gene TRBV5-4 combines with J gene TRBJ2-7; 10 bases fit TRBD2. There are 14 residues in the CDR3. CDR1 is SGHNT and CDR2 is YYREEE in the germline V gene (reference sequence). V lost 2 bases to trimming and J lost 7 bases; unmatched junction nucleotides: 6. CDR3 region: CASSLKTSGQEQYF. In DNA, the CDR3 is TGTGCCAGCAGCTTAAAGACTAGCGGGCAAGAGCAGTACTTC.

This clonotype has at least ten counts. The V gene is TRBV2, the J gene TRBJ2-2; D gene ambiguous. Germline V gene sequence: CDR1 SNHLY, CDR2 FYNNEI. The CDR3 extends over 15 amino acids. The V end lost 3 bases, the J end lost 3 bases, and 11 bases lay between the germline ends. CDR3: CASSESRTYTGELFF. CDR3 sequence (DNA): TGTGCCAGCAGTGAGTCACGGACCTACACCGGGGAGCTGTTTTTT.

This clonotype was seen many times. The J gene is TRBJ1-1, the V gene TRBV13; unclear D gene. CDR1 and CDR2 (germline): PRHDT, FYEKMQ (reference sequence). The V end lost 0 bases, the J end lost 5 bases, and 1 base lay between the germline ends. The CDR3 is 11 amino acids. Here the CDR3 DNA reads TGTGCCAGCAGCTTAGGGACTGAAGCTTTCTTT. Protein product: CASSLGTEAFF.

The chain combines TRBV5-1 with TRBJ2-7, with D perhaps TRBD1 (5 bases). Germline V gene sequence: CDR1 SGHRS, CDR2 YFSETQ. Trimming took off 0 bases at V and 4 bases at J, with 11 bases between the two ends. The CDR3 runs 14 residues. CDR3 DNA sequence: TGCGCCAGCAGCTTGGGGCAGGGTGGATACGAGCAGTACTTC. Its protein product is CASSLGQGGYEQYF.

J is TRBJ2-7 and V is TRBV7-9; 7 nucleotides align to TRBD1. Losses at the gene ends were 3 bases for V and 3 bases for J; bases not matched to a gene: 11. The CDR3 extends over 16 amino acids. In germline, CDR1 is SEHNR, CDR2 FQNEAQ (reference sequence). The CDR3 nucleotides read TGTGCCAGCAGCTTTCTTTCGGGGACAGAATTCTACGAGCAGTACTTC. Protein: CASSFLSGTEFYEQYF.

This clonotype was recorded a few times. V gene TRBV7-9 combines with J gene TRBJ1-5; a possible D gene is TRBD1 (6 bases). From germline, CDR1 is SEHNR and CDR2 FQNEAQ (reference sequence). CDR3 length equals 14 residues. V was pared by 5 bases and J by 7 bases, with 15 bases between. The DNA of the CDR3 is TGTGCCAGCAGCACACAGGGAGGAGGACAGCCCCAGCATTTT. Translating it yields CASSTQGGGQPQHF.

This clonotype has a handful of counts. The CDR3: CASSPTGTYEQYF. Here the CDR3 DNA reads TGTGCCAGCAGCCCTACCGGGACCTACGAGCAGTACTTC. This chain links TRBV7-9 with TRBJ2-7; maybe TRBD2 (5 bases). V was clipped by 5 bases and J by 2 bases, with 10 bases between them. CDR1 and CDR2 (germline): SEHNR, FQNEAQ (reference sequence). This CDR3 is built from 13 residues.

Points on this clonotype: An end of the junction differs from the germline gene, which may be a read error. The chain combines TRBV4-2 with TRBJ1-1; no definite D call. CDR3 length: 14 residues. Germline assignment: CDR1 LGHNA and CDR2 YNFKEQ. CDR3 sequence (DNA): TGTGCCAGCAGCCAGTCGAGCGAGAACACTGAAACTTTCTTT. Translation gives CASSQSSENTETFF.

This clonotype was observed many times. J is TRBJ1-6 and V is TRBV27, with D uncertain. Looked up from germline, CDR1 is MNHEY and CDR2 is SMNVEV (reference sequence). The CDR3 loop spans 13 amino acids. Trimming pared 6 bases from V and 4 bases from J, leaving 7 bases between. CDR3 bases: TGTGCCAGCAGAAGGAATTATAATTCACCCCTCCACTTT. Translated: CASRRNYNSPLHF.

This clonotype was seen a handful of times. The chain carries TRBV20-1 and TRBJ2-7; no definite D call. CDR3 length: 11 residues. The ends were cut back, 1 base at V and 3 bases at J, with 4 bases in the middle. Germline lookup yields CDR1 DFQATT and CDR2 SNEGSKA (reference sequence). The chain's CDR3 is CSARGFYEQYF. The DNA for the CDR3 is TGCAGTGCTAGAGGGTTCTACGAGCAGTACTTC.

CDR3 residues: CASGTGENTEAFF. The CDR3 coding sequence is TGTGCTAGTGGTACAGGGGAGAACACTGAAGCTTTCTTT. The J gene is TRBJ1-1, the V gene TRBV12-5, with 7 positions matching TRBD1. Germline V CDR1 and CDR2: LGHNT, FRNRAP. The CDR3 is 13 amino acids. Losses at the gene ends were 5 bases for V and 1 base for J; bases not matched to a gene: 1.

This chain connects TRBV5-1 to TRBJ2-1; 10 bases fit TRBD2. Germline CDR1 reads SGHRS; CDR2 reads YFSETQ. The junction had 8 bases not matched to a gene; V was cut back by 4 bases and J by 4 bases. The CDR3 contains 16 residues. In nucleotides, the CDR3 is TGCGCCAGCAGCCCCCTAGCGGGAGTCGGGTACAATGAGCAGTTCTTC. Amino acids: CASSPLAGVGYNEQFF.

The V and J genes are TRBV6-5 and TRBJ2-2; D remains unclear. Trimming removed 2 bases from V and 0 bases from J, with 13 bases in between. The length of the CDR3 is 17 residues. Germline V gene lookup returns CDR1 MNHEY and CDR2 SVGAGI. In DNA form, the CDR3 reads TGTGCCAGCAGTTACCCCTCAACCCCATCGAACACCGGGGAGCTGTTTTTT. This gives the protein CASSYPSTPSNTGELFF.

This clonotype showed up many times. This chain links TRBV24-1 with TRBJ2-1; D remains ambiguous. CDR1 is KGHDR, CDR2 SFDVKD, per germline. CDR3 size: 13 residues. V lost 4 bases, J lost 9 bases, and 12 bases lay in between. The CDR3 coding sequence is TGTGCCACCAGTGACCCCCCTAGAGGTGAGCAGTTCTTC. This translates into CATSDPPRGEQFF.